Listed below are T cell receptor beta chains from one sample, sequenced in a study of control samples from healthy donors and cancer patients. This table comes from immunoSEQ multiplex PCR, and its TCRdb copy is limited to in-frame clones, with some not included. This sample has 90,000 to 120,000 clones, with approximately 80% found just once. The sequencing input was blood. These TCRs come from a man younger than 30 in good health. CDR3s include the opening cysteine and the closing phenylalanine or tryptophan. D genes are given only for firm matches.

>TRBV24-1|TRBJ1-4|16|.
CATSDPRSSTNEKLFF
>TRBV28|TRBJ2-7|14|TRBD1
CASSLTGDPYEQYF
>TRBV7-9|TRBJ2-2|12|.
CASSSVSGELFF
>TRBV12-3/TRBV12-4|TRBJ2-3|13|.
CASGTTSTDTQYF
>TRBV27|TRBJ2-2|17|TRBD1
CASSPIGEGASTGELFF
>TRBV4-2|TRBJ1-5|15|.
CASSQGGWANQPQHF
>TRBV6-5|TRBJ1-5|14|TRBD1
CASRKGQGNQPQHF
>TRBV6-5|TRBJ2-1|15|TRBD2
CASSTSGGSIHEQFF
>TRBV7-8|TRBJ2-3|14|TRBD2
CASSGGGGGDTQYF
>TRBV19|TRBJ2-3|14|.
CASSRSSGHDTQYF
>TRBV5-4|TRBJ1-1|13|TRBD1
CASSLDRGAEAFF
>TRBV28|TRBJ2-7|14|.
CASSSTAGTYEQYF
>TRBV7-9|TRBJ1-2|14|TRBD1
CASSLPGQNYGYTF
>TRBV12-3/TRBV12-4|TRBJ1-1|13|.
CASRFRTNTEAFF
>TRBV7-9|TRBJ1-4|15|TRBD1
CASSPRTGTPEKLFF
>TRBV28|TRBJ1-2|10|.
CASSRQYYTF
>TRBV3-1/TRBV3-2|TRBJ2-3|16|TRBD2
CASSQDRSGGADTQYF
>TRBV18|TRBJ1-1|15|.
CASSPWGTTNTEAFF
>TRBV9|TRBJ2-3|14|.
CASSPGFGTDTQYF
>TRBV28|TRBJ1-1|13|.
CASTGTMNTEAFF
>TRBV12-3/TRBV12-4|TRBJ2-7|13|.
CASSFGRLYEQYF
>TRBV15|TRBJ1-2|13|.
CATSREEGDGYTF
>TRBV7-6|TRBJ1-5|20|.
CASSLGSGNGLGYSNQPQHF
>TRBV28|TRBJ2-3|16|.
CASSSGASPGTDTQYF
>TRBV11-2|TRBJ1-2|12|TRBD1
CASSRQGEGYTF
>TRBV6-6|TRBJ2-4|16|.
CASSDGERIAKNIQYF
>TRBV4-1|TRBJ1-2|18|TRBD1
CASSQVVFLSAGGFGYTF
>TRBV10-2|TRBJ2-1|13|.
CASSETKNGGQFF
>TRBV18|TRBJ2-3|15|.
CASSPPGRNTDTQYF
>TRBV6-2/TRBV6-3|TRBJ1-5|14|.
CASSYQFSNQPQHF
>TRBV7-2|TRBJ1-6|13|TRBD1
CASSPDRNSPLHF
>TRBV7-9|TRBJ2-7|14|.
CASSAPFTGYEQYF
>TRBV6-5|TRBJ2-2|13|.
CASSYQPTGELFF
>TRBV6-5|TRBJ1-6|15|.
CASSYGGHLNSPLHF
>TRBV30|TRBJ1-1|13|.
CAGGSRSDTEAFF
>TRBV14|TRBJ1-2|14|.
CASRPTDRFYGYTF
>TRBV6-1|TRBJ1-1|13|.
CASMIRRDTEAFF
>TRBV25-1|TRBJ1-1|15|.
CASSELRAGRTEAFF
>TRBV24-1|TRBJ1-1|15|.
CATSDADPSNTEAFF
>TRBV12-3/TRBV12-4|TRBJ2-7|13|.
CASSFQGYYEQYF
>TRBV27|TRBJ2-3|13|.
CASARSVADTQYF
>TRBV28|TRBJ1-6|18|TRBD1
CASRTYRGSSSYNSPLHF
>TRBV6-5|TRBJ1-5|12|TRBD1
CASGQGNQPQHF
>TRBV4-1|TRBJ1-5|14|.
CASSQESINQPQHF
>TRBV5-5|TRBJ1-5|14|.
CASSSDSINQPQHF